Below, 17 T cell receptor beta chains from the same sample are listed, as sequenced in a study of CD8+ T cells in alopecia areata. The treatment was: oral pan-JAK inhibitor, 5-10 mg twice daily. In each case, RNA was isolated and then reverse transcribed into cDNA as the sequencing template. Data came from immunoSEQ multiplex PCR; TCRdb stores just in-frame clones and leaves some out. In the table there are approximately 210,000 clones, 64% of which are singletons. Sequenced material: CD4+ T cells sorted from blood, taken at week 4, from a patient treated with tofacitinib. The receptors stem from a human donor with alopecia areata.

The chain carries TRBV20-1 and TRBJ2-1; no definite D call. Germline V gives CDR1 DFQATT, CDR2 SNEGSKA (reference sequence). Trimming stripped 3 bases from V and 7 bases from J, with 7 bases between. CDR3 length equals 11 residues. The CDR3 sequence is CSASWLNEQFF. CDR3 sequence (DNA): TGCAGTGCTAGTTGGTTGAATGAGCAGTTCTTC.

The chain carries TRBV6-5 and TRBJ2-3; TRBD1 aligns across 8 bases. Germline CDR1 is MNHEY and CDR2 is SVGAGI. The CDR3 loop spans 14 amino acids. V lost 6 bases to trimming and J lost 2 bases; unmatched junction nucleotides: 4. The CDR3: CASRRQGYTDTQYF. CDR3 bases: TGTGCCAGCAGGAGACAGGGGTACACAGATACGCAGTATTTT.

This chain links TRBV2 with TRBJ1-6; the match to TRBD1 covers 9 bases. This CDR3 region has 14 residues. V trimming: 9 bases; J trimming: 9 bases; junction bases outside the gene matches: 9. The germline V gene encodes CDR1 SNHLY and CDR2 FYNNEI. CDR3 sequence reads: CARRGGQGPSPLHF. The CDR3, as DNA: TGTGCCAGACGGGGGGGACAGGGCCCTTCACCCCTCCACTTT.

The chain has TRBV7-9 and TRBJ2-5; unclear D gene. Trimming stripped 4 bases from V and 0 bases from J, with 3 bases between. The CDR3 runs 12 residues. Germline V lookup: CDR1 SEHNR, CDR2 FQNEAQ (reference sequence). CDR3 DNA: TGTGCCAGCAGCTCGTACCAAGAGACCCAGTACTTC. Its protein product is CASSSYQETQYF.

The V and J genes are TRBV10-3 and TRBJ2-3; 10 positions match TRBD1. CDR1 is ENHRY and CDR2 is SYGVKD in the germline V gene. This CDR3 has 15 amino acids. The junction had 6 bases not matched to a gene; V was cut back by 5 bases and J by 4 bases. This CDR3 reads CAISKTGGLADTQYF. The CDR3 coding sequence is TGTGCCATCAGTAAGACAGGGGGCTTGGCAGATACGCAGTATTTT.

The V call is TRBV19, the J call TRBJ1-5; D is unresolved. This CDR3 spans 13 amino acids. The germline V and J ends were trimmed by 5 bases and 7 bases, with 12 bases remaining between them. The germline V gene has CDR1 LNHDA and CDR2 SQIVND (reference sequence). In DNA form, the CDR3 reads TGTGCCAGTAGTTTAACCTGGCGACAGCCCCAGCATTTT. This sequence encodes CASSLTWRQPQHF.

The chain employs TRBV27 and TRBJ1-1, with D possibly being TRBD1 (5 bases). Trimming stripped 2 bases from V and 2 bases from J, with 12 bases between. The CDR3 is 15 residues long. Germline V lookup: CDR1 MNHEY, CDR2 SMNVEV (reference sequence). The CDR3 DNA is TGTGCCAGCAGTTTAGTTCAGGGTACCAACACTGAAGCTTTCTTT. Translating gives CASSLVQGTNTEAFF.

V gene TRBV29-1 combines with J gene TRBJ1-2; weak D call: TRBD1 (6 bases). The CDR3 consists of 13 residues. Germline lookup yields CDR1 SQVTM and CDR2 ANQGSEA. The ends were cut back, 2 bases at V and 7 bases at J, with 14 bases in the middle. This CDR3 is CSVEPGGRGGYTF. DNA of the CDR3: TGCAGCGTTGAACCCGGGGGCAGAGGTGGCTACACCTTC.

In its sample, this clone was seen once. The chain is built from TRBV4-2 and TRBJ1-3; no reliable D call. The germline V and J ends were trimmed by 0 bases and 2 bases, with 8 bases remaining between them. Germline V gene sequence: CDR1 LGHNA, CDR2 YNFKEQ. The CDR3 totals 15 residues. CDR3 sequence reads: CASSQDEGPGNTIYF. The CDR3 DNA reads TGTGCCAGCAGCCAAGATGAAGGTCCTGGAAACACCATATATTTT.

This clone came up a few times. The chain uses TRBV29-1 and TRBJ1-1; a possible D gene is TRBD1 (5 bases). Germline CDR1 reads SQVTM; CDR2 reads ANQGSEA. With 1 base removed from V and 1 base from J, the gap between germline ends came to 13 bases. This CDR3 region has 15 residues. CDR3 loop: CSVEVSGTANTEAFF. The CDR3 DNA reads as TGCAGCGTTGAAGTGTCCGGGACGGCGAACACTGAAGCTTTCTTT.

This clone was counted only a few times. The genes are TRBV14 and TRBJ1-2; D is undetermined. The CDR3 totals 17 residues. Germline CDR1 is SGHDN and CDR2 is FVKESK. V lost 4 bases, J lost 8 bases, and 26 bases lay in between. The CDR3 sequence is CASSPEQVGLVSRGYTF. The CDR3 nucleotides are TGTGCCAGCAGCCCTGAACAAGTCGGACTCGTCTCTCGAGGCTACACCTTC.

This chain joins TRBV10-3 and TRBJ2-5; 8 nucleotides line up with TRBD1. Germline loops: CDR1 ENHRY, CDR2 SYGVKD. The CDR3 has 13 residues. The trim removed 6 bases at V and 5 bases at J, leaving 5 bases unmatched. Here the CDR3 DNA reads TGTGCCATCAGGCAGGGGGCTGCGGAGACCCAGTACTTC. This sequence encodes CAIRQGAAETQYF.

This CDR3 is CASSLESNQPQHF. DNA for the CDR3: TGCGCCAGCAGCTTGGAAAGCAATCAGCCCCAGCATTTT. The chain links TRBV5-1 to TRBJ1-5, with D uncertain. The CDR3 runs 13 residues. The germline CDR1 and CDR2 sequences are SGHRS and YFSETQ. Trimming took 0 bases from V and 1 from J, leaving 2 bases between them.

This chain links TRBV7-2 with TRBJ2-7, with D possibly TRBD1 on 5 matching bases. V lost 7 bases and J lost 4, with 20 bases in between. In germline, CDR1 is SGHTA, CDR2 FQGNSA. The CDR3 totals 15 residues. CDR3 amino acids: CASNARTTKAYEQYF. The CDR3, as DNA: TGTGCCAGCAATGCCAGGACAACCAAGGCGTACGAGCAGTACTTC.

The V call is TRBV7-2, the J call TRBJ1-1, with a possible D match to TRBD1 (6 bases). Trimming removed 1 base from V and 2 bases from J, with 8 bases in between. The V gene's germline CDR1 is SGHTA and CDR2 FQGNSA. The CDR3 contains 14 residues. CDR3 coding DNA: TGTGCCAGCAGCTTAGGGGGGCAAAACACTGAAGCTTTCTTT. Translated, it gives CASSLGGQNTEAFF.

The V gene is TRBV29-1, the J gene TRBJ2-3; unclear D gene. Trimming shortened V by 4 bases and J by 11 bases, and 13 bases separated the two germline ends. This CDR3 is 11 amino acids long. CDR1 and CDR2 (germline): SQVTM, ANQGSEA. This CDR3 reads CSVGSIVGQYF. DNA for the CDR3: TGCAGCGTTGGTTCCATCGTTGGGCAGTATTTT.

The rearrangement joins TRBV5-1 to TRBJ1-1; a possible D gene is TRBD1 (6 bases). The CDR3 consists of 16 residues. V was trimmed by 4 bases and J by 0 bases, leaving 16 bases between them. In germline, CDR1 is SGHRS, CDR2 YFSETQ. The CDR3 protein is CASSAGSTGMNTEAFF. In DNA, the CDR3 is TGCGCCAGCAGCGCCGGTTCAACAGGGATGAACACTGAAGCTTTCTTT.